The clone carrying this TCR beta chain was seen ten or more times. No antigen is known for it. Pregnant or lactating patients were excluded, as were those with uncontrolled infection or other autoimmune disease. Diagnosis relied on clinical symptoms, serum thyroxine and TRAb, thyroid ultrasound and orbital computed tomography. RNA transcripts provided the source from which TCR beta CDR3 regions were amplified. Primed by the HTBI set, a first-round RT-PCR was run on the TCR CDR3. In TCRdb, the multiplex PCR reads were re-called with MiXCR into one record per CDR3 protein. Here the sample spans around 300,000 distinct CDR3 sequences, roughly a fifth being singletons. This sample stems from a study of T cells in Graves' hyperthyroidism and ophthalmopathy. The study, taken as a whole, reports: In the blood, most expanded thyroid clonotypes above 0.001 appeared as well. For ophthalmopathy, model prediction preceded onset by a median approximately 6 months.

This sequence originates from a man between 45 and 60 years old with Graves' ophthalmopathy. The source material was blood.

CDR3 DNA sequence: TGTGCCAGCAGCTTAGGCCGGACAGCGAACACTGAAGCTTTCTTT. It yields the protein CASSLGRTANTEAFF. The chain combines TRBV7-8 with TRBJ1-1, with TRBD1 as a possible D gene (6 bases). The CDR3 has 15 amino acids. V lost 1 base and J 1 base, leaving 10 bases between the germline ends. Germline CDR1 reads SGHVS; CDR2 reads FQNEAQ.